The present entry profiles one T cell receptor (beta chain) with its context. The antigen is unknown. The sample originates from a study of T cell responses to AZD1222 COVID-19 vaccine. Study results and limitations: Spike-specific TCR depth and breadth grew after two AZD1222 doses. Most donors were white British, females outnumbered males, and clonal diversity was possibly underestimated. The peak T cell response came first, and repertoires were sampled only after it.

This CDR3 is 16 amino acids long. Trimming left V 0 bases short and J 9 bases short, with 15 bases between. CDR1 LGHNA and CDR2 YNFKEQ come from the germline V gene. Produced via immunoSEQ multiplex PCR; TCRdb's table is partial and in-frame only. The top ten hold less than 5% of the sample, which has 98,000 or so clones, more than 85% seen once. The origin of this receptor is an adult in good health. The specimen was peripheral blood, collected on day 0 of AZD1222 vaccination. V is TRBV4-2 and J is TRBJ1-6; D gene uncertain. The CDR3 sequence: CASSQDLFQLGSPLHF. The CDR3, as DNA: TGTGCCAGCAGCCAAGATCTTTTCCAGTTGGGTTCACCCCTCCACTTT.